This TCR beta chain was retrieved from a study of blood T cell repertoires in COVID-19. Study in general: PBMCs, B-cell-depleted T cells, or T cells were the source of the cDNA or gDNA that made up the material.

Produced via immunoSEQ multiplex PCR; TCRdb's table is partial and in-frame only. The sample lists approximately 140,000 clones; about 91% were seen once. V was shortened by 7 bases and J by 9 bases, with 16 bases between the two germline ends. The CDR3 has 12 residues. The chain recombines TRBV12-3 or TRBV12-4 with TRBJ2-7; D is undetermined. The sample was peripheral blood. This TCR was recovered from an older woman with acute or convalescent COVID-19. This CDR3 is CASTRDPRGQYF. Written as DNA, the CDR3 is TGTGCCAGCACCCGCGACCCACGCGGGCAGTACTTC.